This TCR beta chain came from a study of T-cell memory formation after mild COVID-19. TCRdb recomputed calls from the 5' RACE reads with MiXCR, one row per CDR3 protein. The sample yields over 30,000 distinct CDR3 sequences, 10% to 12% seen once. This clonotype was recorded many times. Germline V CDR1 and CDR2: SGDLS, YYNGEE. The CDR3 length is 16 residues. The V and J ends lost 3 bases and 0 bases respectively, with 13 bases between them. The sequenced sample consisted of PBMCs or a T cell subset sorted from them (not recorded which). The clonotype comes from a man younger than 35 who had mild COVID-19 (a few samples of this study predate the infection). Cell type and time point are not known. The rearrangement joins TRBV9 to TRBJ2-1; D ambiguous. The CDR3 sequence is CASSALNEASYNEQFF. The CDR3 DNA is TGTGCCAGCAGCGCCCTAAACGAAGCCTCCTACAATGAGCAGTTCTTC.